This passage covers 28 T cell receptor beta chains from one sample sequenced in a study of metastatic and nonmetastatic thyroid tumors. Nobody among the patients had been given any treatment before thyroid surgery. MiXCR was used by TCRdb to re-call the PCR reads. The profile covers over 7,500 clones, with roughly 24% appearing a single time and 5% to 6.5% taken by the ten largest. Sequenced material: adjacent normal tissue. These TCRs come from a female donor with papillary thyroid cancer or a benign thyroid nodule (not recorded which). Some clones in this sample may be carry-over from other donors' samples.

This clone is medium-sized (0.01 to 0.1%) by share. CDR3 nucleotide sequence: TGTGCCTGGAGTGTACTTCGACGGTATGGCTACACCTTC. Residues: CAWSVLRRYGYTF. The chain couples TRBV30 to TRBJ1-2; D unclear. The CDR3 extends over 13 amino acids. V lost 0 bases and J lost 5, with 10 bases in between. Germline V gene lookup returns CDR1 GTSNPN and CDR2 SVGIG (reference sequence).

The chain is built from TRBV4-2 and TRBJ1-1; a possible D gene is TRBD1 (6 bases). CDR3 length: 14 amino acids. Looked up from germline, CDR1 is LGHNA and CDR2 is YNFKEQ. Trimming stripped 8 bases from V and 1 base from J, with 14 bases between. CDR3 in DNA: TGTGCCAGCGCTGGGGCAGGGGCGAACACTGAAGCTTTCTTT. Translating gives CASAGAGANTEAFF.

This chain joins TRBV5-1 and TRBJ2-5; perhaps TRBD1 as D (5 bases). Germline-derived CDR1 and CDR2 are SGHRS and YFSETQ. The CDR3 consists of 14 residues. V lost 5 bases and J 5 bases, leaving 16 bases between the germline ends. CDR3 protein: CASRSQGSWETQYF. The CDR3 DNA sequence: TGCGCCAGCAGGTCTCAGGGATCGTGGGAGACCCAGTACTTC.

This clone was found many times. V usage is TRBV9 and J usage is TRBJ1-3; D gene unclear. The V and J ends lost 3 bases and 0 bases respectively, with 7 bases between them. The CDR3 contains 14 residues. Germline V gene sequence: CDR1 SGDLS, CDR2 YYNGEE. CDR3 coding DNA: TGTGCCAGCAGCGCCAAATTCTCTGGAAACACCATATATTTT. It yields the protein CASSAKFSGNTIYF. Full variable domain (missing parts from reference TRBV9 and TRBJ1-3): DSGVTQTPKHLITATGQRVTLRCSPRSGDLSVYWYQQSLDQGLQFLIQYYNGEERAKGNILERFSAQQFPDLHSELNLSSLELGDSALYFCASSAKFSGNTIYFGEGSWLTVV.

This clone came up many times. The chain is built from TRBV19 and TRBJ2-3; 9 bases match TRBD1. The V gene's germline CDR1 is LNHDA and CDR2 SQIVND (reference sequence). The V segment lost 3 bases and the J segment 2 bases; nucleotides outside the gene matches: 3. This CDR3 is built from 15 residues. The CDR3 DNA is TGTGCCAGTAGTATCCGGGACAGGGCCACAGATACGCAGTATTTT. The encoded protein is CASSIRDRATDTQYF. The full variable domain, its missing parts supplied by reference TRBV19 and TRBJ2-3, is DGGITQSPKYLFRKEGQNVTLSCEQNLNHDAMYWYRQDPGQGLRLIYYSQIVNDFQKGDIAEGYSVSREKKESFPLTVTSAQKNPTAFYLCASSIRDRATDTQYFGPGTRLTVL.

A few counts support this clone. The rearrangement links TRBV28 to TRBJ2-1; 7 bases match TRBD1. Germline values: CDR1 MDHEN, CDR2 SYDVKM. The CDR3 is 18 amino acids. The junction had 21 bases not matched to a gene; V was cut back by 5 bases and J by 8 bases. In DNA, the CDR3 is TGTGCCAGCAGTAAGCTCTGGGACAGCTCCACCCTCGCCCATGAGCAGTTCTTC. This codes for CASSKLWDSSTLAHEQFF.

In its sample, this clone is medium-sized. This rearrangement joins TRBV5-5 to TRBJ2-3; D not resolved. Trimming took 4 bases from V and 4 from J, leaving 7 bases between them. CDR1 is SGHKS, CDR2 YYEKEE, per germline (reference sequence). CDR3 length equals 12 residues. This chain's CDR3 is CASSAGPDTQYF. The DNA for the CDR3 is TGTGCCAGCAGCGCCGGACCAGATACGCAGTATTTT.

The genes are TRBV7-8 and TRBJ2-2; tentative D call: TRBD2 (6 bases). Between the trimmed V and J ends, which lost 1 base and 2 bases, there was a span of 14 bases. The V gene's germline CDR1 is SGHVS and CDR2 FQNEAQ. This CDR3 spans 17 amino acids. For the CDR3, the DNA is TGTGCCAGCAGCTTAGGAGGGTCGGGAGTTAACACCGGGGAGCTGTTTTTT. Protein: CASSLGGSGVNTGELFF.

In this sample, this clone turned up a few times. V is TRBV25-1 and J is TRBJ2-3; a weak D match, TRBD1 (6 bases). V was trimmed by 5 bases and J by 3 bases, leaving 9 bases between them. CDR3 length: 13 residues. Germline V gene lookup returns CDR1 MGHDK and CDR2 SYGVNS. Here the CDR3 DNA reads TGTGCCAGCAGTTACAGGGTAACAGATACGCAGTATTTT. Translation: CASSYRVTDTQYF.

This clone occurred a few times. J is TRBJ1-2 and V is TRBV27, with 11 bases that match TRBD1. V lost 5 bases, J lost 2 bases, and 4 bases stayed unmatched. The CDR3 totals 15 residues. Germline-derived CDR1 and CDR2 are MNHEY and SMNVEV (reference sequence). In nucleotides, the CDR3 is TGTGCCAGCAGTAGGCGGGACAGGGGGAACTATGGCTACACCTTC. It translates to CASSRRDRGNYGYTF.

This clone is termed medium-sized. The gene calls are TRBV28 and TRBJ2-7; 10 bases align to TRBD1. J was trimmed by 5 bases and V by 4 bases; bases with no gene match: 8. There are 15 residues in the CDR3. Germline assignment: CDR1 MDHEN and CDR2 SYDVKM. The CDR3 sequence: CASSSSGQGSNEQYF. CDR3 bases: TGTGCCAGCAGTTCCTCGGGACAGGGGAGCAACGAGCAGTACTTC. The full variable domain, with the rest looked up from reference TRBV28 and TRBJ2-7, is DVKVTQSSRYLVKRTGEKVFLECVQDMDHENMFWYRQDPGLGLRLIYFSYDVKMKEKGDIPEGYSVSREKKERFSLILESASTNQTSMYLCASSSSGQGSNEQYFGPGTRLTVT.

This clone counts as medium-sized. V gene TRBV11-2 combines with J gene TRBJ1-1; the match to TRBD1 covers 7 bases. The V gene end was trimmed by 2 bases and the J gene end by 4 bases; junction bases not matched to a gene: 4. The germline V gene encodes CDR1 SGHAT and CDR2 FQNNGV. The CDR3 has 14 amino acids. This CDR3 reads CASSLSRGVTEAFF. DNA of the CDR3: TGTGCCAGCAGCTTATCCAGGGGGGTCACTGAAGCTTTCTTT.

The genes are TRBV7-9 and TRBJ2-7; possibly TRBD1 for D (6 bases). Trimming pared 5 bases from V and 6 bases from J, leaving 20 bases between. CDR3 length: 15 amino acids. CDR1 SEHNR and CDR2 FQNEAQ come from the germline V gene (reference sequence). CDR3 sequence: CASSQTGFALGEQYF. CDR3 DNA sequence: TGTGCCAGCAGCCAAACAGGGTTCGCCCTTGGCGAGCAGTACTTC.

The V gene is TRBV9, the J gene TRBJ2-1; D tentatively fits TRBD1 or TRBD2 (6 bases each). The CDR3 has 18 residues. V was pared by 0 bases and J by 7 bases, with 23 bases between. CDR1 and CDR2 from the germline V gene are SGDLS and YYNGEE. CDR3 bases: TGTGCCAGCAGCGTAGATTCCCGACAGGCGGATGGGGGGAATGAGCAGTTCTTC. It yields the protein CASSVDSRQADGGNEQFF.

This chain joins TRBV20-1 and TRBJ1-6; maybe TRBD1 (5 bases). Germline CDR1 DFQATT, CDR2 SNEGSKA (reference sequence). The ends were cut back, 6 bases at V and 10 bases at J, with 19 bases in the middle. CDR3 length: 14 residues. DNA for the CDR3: TGCAGTGCGTCCTCGGGGGAGGAGTCCTCACCCCTCCACTTT. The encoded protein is CSASSGEESSPLHF.

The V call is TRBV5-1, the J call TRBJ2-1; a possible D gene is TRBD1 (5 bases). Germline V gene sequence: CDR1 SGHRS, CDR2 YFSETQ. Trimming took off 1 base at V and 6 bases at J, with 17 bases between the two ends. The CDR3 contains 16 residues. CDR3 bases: TGCGCCAGCAGCTTGATAGGGCAGGGTTTTCCCAATGAGCAGTTCTTC. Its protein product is CASSLIGQGFPNEQFF.

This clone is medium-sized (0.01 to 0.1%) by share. The CDR3 here is CSAPGQGAYEQYF. The CDR3 coding sequence is TGCAGTGCACCGGGACAGGGGGCCTACGAGCAGTACTTC. V gene TRBV20-1 combines with J gene TRBJ2-7, with 11 nucleotides matching TRBD1. Germline values: CDR1 DFQATT, CDR2 SNEGSKA (reference sequence). Germline trimming cut 6 bases from V and 2 bases from J; bases unmatched to any gene: 3. This CDR3 spans 13 amino acids.

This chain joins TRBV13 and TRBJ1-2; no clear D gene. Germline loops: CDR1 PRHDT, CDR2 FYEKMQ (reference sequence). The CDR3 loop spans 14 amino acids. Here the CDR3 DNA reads TGTGGGTGCAGCTTCAATACAGCAATCTATGGCTACACCTTC. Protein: CGCSFNTAIYGYTF.

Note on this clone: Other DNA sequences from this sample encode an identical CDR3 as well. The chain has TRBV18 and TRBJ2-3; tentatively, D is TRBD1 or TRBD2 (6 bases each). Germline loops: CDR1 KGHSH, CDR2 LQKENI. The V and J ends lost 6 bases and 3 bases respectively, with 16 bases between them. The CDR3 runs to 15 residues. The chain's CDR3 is CASSLHGGGTDTQYF. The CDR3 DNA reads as TGTGCCAGCTCGCTACATGGAGGGGGTACAGATACGCAGTATTTT.

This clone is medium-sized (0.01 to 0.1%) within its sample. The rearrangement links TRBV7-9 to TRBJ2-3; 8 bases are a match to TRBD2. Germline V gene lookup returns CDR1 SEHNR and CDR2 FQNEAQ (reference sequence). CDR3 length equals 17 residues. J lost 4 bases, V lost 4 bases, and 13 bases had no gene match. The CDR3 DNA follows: TGTGCCAGCAGCTATCTCGGGGGGGGCTACCGGTCAGATACGCAGTATTTT. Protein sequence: CASSYLGGGYRSDTQYF. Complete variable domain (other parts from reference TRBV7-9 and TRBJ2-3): DTGVSQNPRHKITKRGQNVTFRCDPISEHNRLYWYRQTLGQGPEFLTYFQNEAQLEKSRLLSDRFSAERPKGSFSTLEIQRTEQGDSAMYLCASSYLGGGYRSDTQYFGPGTRLTVL.

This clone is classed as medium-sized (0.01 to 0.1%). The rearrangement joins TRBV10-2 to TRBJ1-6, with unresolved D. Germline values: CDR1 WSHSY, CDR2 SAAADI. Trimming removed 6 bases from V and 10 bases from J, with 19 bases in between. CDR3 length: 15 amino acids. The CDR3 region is CASSLPHGRFSPLHF. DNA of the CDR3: TGCGCCAGCAGCCTTCCCCATGGCAGGTTCTCACCCCTCCACTTT.

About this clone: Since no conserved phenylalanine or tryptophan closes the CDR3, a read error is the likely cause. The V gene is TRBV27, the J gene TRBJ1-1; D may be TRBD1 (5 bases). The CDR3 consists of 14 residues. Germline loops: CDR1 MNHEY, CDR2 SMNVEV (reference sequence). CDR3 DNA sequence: TGTGCCAGCAGGTCGGGGGTGAAGGCCACTGACGCTTTCTGT. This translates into CASRSGVKATDAFC.

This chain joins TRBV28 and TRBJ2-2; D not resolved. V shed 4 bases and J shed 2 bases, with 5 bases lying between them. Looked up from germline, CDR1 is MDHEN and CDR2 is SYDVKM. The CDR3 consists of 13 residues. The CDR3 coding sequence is TGTGCCAGCAGTTACCTTAACACCGGGGAGCTGTTTTTT. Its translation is CASSYLNTGELFF.

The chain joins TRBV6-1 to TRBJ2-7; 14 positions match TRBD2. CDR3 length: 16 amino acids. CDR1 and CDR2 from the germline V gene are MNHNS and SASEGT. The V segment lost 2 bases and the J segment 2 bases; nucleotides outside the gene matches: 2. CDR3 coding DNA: TGTGCCAGCAGTGAACGACTAGCGGGGGGGACCTACGAGCAGTACTTC. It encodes CASSERLAGGTYEQYF.

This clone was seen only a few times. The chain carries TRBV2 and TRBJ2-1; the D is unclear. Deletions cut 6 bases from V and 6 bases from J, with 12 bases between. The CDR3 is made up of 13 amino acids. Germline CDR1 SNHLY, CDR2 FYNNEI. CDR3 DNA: TGTGCCAGCAGCGGATCTGTATCCAATGAGCAGTTCTTC. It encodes CASSGSVSNEQFF.

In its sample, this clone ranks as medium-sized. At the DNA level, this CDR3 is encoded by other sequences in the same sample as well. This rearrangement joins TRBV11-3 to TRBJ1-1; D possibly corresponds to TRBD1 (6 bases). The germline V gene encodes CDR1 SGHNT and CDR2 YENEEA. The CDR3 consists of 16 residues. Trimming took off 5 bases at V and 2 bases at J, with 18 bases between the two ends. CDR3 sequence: CASSPDSKDSNTEAFF. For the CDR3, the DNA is TGTGCCAGCAGCCCGGACAGCAAAGACTCAAACACTGAAGCTTTCTTT.

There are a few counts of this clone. The CDR3 nucleotides read TGTGCCAGCAGTTACTCATCTACTAGCGGATCCTACAATGAGCAGTTCTTC. This translates into CASSYSSTSGSYNEQFF. The genes are TRBV6-5 and TRBJ2-1, with 8 bases identical to TRBD2. V trimming: 0 bases; J trimming: 1 base; junction bases outside the gene matches: 5. The length of the CDR3 is 17 residues. The germline CDR1 and CDR2 sequences are MNHEY and SVGAGI.

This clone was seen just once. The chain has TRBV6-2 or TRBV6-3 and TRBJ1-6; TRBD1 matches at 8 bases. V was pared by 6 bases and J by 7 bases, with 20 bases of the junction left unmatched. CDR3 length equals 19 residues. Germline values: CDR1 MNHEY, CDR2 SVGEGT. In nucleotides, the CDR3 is TGTGCCAGCAGACGGGGGACAGGAGGCACCACCTCTGGAAATTCACCCCTCCACTTT. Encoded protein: CASRRGTGGTTSGNSPLHF.